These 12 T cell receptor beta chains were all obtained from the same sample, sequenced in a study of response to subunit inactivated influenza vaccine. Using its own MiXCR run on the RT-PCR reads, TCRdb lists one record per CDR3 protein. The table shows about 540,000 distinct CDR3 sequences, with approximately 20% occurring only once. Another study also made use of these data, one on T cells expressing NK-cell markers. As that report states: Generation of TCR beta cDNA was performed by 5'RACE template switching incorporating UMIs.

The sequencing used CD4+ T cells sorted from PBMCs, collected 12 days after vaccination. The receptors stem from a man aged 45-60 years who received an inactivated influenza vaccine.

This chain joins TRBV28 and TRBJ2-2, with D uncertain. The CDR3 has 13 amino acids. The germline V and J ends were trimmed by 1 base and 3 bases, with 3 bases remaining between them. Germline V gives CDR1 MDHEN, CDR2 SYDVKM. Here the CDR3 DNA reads TGTGCCAGCAGTTTATTCTACACCGGGGAGCTGTTTTTT. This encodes CASSLFYTGELFF.

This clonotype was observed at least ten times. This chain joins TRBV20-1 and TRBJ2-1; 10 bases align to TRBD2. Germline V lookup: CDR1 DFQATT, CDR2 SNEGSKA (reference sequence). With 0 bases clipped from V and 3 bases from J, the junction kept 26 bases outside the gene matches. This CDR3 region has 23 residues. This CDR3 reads CSARDRKAWLAGAMAHRYNEQFF. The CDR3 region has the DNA TGCAGTGCTAGAGACCGAAAGGCGTGGCTAGCGGGAGCGATGGCCCACCGCTACAATGAGCAGTTCTTC.

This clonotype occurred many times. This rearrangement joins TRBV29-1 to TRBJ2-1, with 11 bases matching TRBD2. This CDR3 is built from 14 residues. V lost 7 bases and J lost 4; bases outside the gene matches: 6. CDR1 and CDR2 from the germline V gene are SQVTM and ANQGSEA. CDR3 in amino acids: CSGILAGEYNEQFF. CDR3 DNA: TGCAGCGGTATACTAGCGGGGGAATACAATGAGCAGTTCTTC.

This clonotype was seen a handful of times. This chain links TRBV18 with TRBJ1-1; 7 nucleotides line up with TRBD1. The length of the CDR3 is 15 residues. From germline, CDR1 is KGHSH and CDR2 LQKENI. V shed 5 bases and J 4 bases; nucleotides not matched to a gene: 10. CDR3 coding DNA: TGTGCCAGCTCAAAACGACAGGGAGAGGGCACTGAAGCTTTCTTT. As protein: CASSKRQGEGTEAFF.

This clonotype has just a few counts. In nucleotides, the CDR3 is TGTGCCAGCAGCTCTCCTAGCGGGAGGGCCCTGACAGATACGCAGTATTTT. Translating it yields CASSSPSGRALTDTQYF. The chain has TRBV7-2 and TRBJ2-3; 12 nucleotides agree with TRBD2. After removal of 4 bases from V and 3 bases from J, the junction contained 8 bases not matched to a gene. This CDR3 is 17 amino acids long. Germline lookup yields CDR1 SGHTA and CDR2 FQGNSA. Full variable domain (rest looked up from reference TRBV7-2 and TRBJ2-3): GAGVSQSPSNKVTEKGKDVELRCDPISGHTALYWYRQSLGQGLEFLIYFQGNSAPDKSGLPSDRFSAERTGGSVSTLTIQRTQQEDSAVYLCASSSPSGRALTDTQYFGPGTRLTVL.

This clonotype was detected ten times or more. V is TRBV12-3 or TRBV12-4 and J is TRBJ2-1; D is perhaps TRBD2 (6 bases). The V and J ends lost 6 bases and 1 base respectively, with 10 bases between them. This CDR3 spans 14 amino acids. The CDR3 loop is CASSRGGSYNEQFF. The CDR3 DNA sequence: TGTGCCAGCAGCCGGGGAGGATCCTACAATGAGCAGTTCTTC.

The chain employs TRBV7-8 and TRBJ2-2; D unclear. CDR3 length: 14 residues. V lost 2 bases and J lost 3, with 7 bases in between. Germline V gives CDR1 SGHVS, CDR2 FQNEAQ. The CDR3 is CASSLSFYTGELFF. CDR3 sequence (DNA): TGTGCCAGCAGCTTATCGTTTTACACCGGGGAGCTGTTTTTT.

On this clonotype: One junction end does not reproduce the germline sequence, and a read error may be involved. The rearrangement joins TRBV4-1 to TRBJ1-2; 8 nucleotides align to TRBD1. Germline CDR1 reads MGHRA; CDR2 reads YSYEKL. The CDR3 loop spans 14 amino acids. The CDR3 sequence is CASSQTRGGQACTF. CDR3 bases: TGCGCCAGCAGCCAAACAAGGGGGGGACAGGCCTGCACGTTC.

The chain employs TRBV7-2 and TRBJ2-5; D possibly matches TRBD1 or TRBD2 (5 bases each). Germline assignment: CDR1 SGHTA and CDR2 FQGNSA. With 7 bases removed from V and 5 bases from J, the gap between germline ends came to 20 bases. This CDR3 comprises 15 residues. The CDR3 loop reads CASNLGPGPRETQYF. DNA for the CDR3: TGTGCCAGCAACCTAGGGCCGGGACCGAGGGAGACCCAGTACTTC.

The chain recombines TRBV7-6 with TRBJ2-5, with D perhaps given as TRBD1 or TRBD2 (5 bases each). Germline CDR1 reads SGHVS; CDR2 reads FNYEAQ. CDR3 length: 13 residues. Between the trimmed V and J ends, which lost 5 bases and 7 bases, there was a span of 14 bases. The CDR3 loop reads CASSKDSGGTQYF. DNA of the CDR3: TGTGCCAGCAGCAAAGACAGCGGAGGGACCCAGTACTTC.

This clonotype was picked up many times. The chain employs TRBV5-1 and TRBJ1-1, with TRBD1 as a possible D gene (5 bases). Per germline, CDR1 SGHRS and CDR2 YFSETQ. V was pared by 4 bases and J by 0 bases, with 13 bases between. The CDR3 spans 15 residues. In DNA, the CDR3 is TGCGCCAGCAGCCCTCCGGCAGGGCTGAACACTGAAGCTTTCTTT. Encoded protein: CASSPPAGLNTEAFF.

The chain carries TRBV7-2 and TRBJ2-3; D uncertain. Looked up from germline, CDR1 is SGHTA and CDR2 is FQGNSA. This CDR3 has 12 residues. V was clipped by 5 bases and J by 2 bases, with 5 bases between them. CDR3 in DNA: TGTGCCAGCAGCCAGTACACAGATACGCAGTATTTT. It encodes CASSQYTDTQYF.